Described below is a single TCR beta chain sequence and its context. The repertoire was sequenced with immunoSEQ multiplex PCR; TCRdb's copy has only in-frame clones and lacks some. Of 300,000 to 450,000 clones in the sample, 80% to 90% were seen once. This entry comes from a study of blood T cell repertoires in COVID-19. Study overall: PBMCs, B-cell-depleted T cells, or T cells were the source of the cDNA or gDNA that made up the material.

Trimming cost V 3 bases and J 0 bases, with 8 bases left between them. Germline V gene lookup returns CDR1 WSHSY and CDR2 SAAADI. This CDR3 region has 14 residues. Patients of the Seattle cohort, enrolled during active infection, were followed longitudinally. The rearrangement joins TRBV10-2 to TRBJ1-1; no clear D gene. Sequenced material: peripheral blood. The sequence came from a woman aged 60-70 years with COVID-19, enrolled during active disease. In DNA, the CDR3 is TGCGCCAGCAGTGATGGCAACATGAACACTGAAGCTTTCTTT. This codes for CASSDGNMNTEAFF.